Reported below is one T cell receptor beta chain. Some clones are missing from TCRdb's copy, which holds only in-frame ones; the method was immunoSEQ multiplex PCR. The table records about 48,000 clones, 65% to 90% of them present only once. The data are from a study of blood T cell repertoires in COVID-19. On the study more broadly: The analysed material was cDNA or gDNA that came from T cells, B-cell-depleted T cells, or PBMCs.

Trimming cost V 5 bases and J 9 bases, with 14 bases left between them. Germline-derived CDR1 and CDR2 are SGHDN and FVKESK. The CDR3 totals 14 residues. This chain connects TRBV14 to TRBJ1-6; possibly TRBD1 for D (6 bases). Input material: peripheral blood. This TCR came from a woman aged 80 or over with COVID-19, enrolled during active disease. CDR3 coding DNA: TGTGCCAGCAGCGGGCTCAGGGGAAGTTCACCCCTCCACTTT. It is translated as CASSGLRGSSPLHF.